One and the same sample provided the 15 T cell receptor beta chains below, sequenced in a study of tumor-infiltrating lymphocytes in primary liver carcinoma (dated by TCRdb to 2017 to 2019). Data came from an Illumina HiSeq 2500. Using a constant-region primer and ProtoScript II reverse transcriptase, TCRbeta-specific cDNA was reverse-transcribed from about 540 ng total RNA. Three nested multiplex PCR rounds, following a slightly modified ARM-PCR procedure, were used to build the TCRbeta libraries. The first two PCR rounds used multiplex TRBV1-TRBV30 forward primers with a Cbeta reverse primer, each for roughly 10 cycles. In TCRdb, the public reads were trimmed at Q25 with fastp and aligned with MiXCR, with productive beta chains retained. Records with the same CDR3 protein are collapsed into one entry carrying the most frequent genes and DNA. A total of 100,000 to 150,000 distinct CDR3 sequences appear in this sample, around two thirds of them only once. The ten largest clones take up 9.3% of the sample.

Without any cell sorting, total RNA and DNA were co-extracted from approximately 20-30 mg of bulk tissue using the AllPrep DNA/RNA mini kit. The sequencing sample was made of liver tumor tissue from sampling region 1. The cell subset or site label corresponds to: tumor region T1, superior pole. The receptors here all came from a woman between 55 and 75 years old with primary liver carcinoma and hepatitis B virus infection.

About this clonotype itself: Being one base from a much bigger clone, this may be a read error. Because the CDR3 is missing its conserved closing phenylalanine or tryptophan, this is likely a read error. V gene TRBV4-1 combines with J gene TRBJ1-6; a weak D match, TRBD1 (6 bases). The V gene's germline CDR1 is MGHRA and CDR2 YSYEKL. The V gene lost 4 bases and the J gene lost 3 bases, with 10 bases spanning the gap. CDR3 length: 15 amino acids. The chain's CDR3 is CASSRRDNYNSPLHL. The CDR3 bases are TGCGCCAGCAGCCGACGGGACAACTATAATTCACCCCTCCACCTT.

As regards this clonotype: Germline is not matched at one junction end, which may reflect a read error. The J gene is TRBJ2-3, the V gene TRBV11-2; D tentatively fits TRBD1 or TRBD2 (6 bases each). Per germline, CDR1 SGHAT and CDR2 FQNNGV. The CDR3 runs 15 residues. Written as DNA, the CDR3 is TGTGCCAGTAGCTCAGGACTAACAGGGACAGATACGCAGTATTTT. It yields the protein CASSSGLTGTDTQYF.

The genes are TRBV11-2 and TRBJ2-1; 10 nucleotides match TRBD2. The germline V gene has CDR1 SGHAT and CDR2 FQNNGV. V shed 5 bases and J 8 bases; nucleotides not matched to a gene: 12. The CDR3 contains 16 residues. CDR3 DNA: TGTGCCAGCAGCCGGTTGACTAGCGGGTTAGAAGATGAGCAGTTCTTC. This gives the protein CASSRLTSGLEDEQFF.

The rearrangement links TRBV18 to TRBJ1-1; the D is unclear. CDR1 is KGHSH and CDR2 is LQKENI in the germline V gene. Trimming removed 2 bases at V and 3 bases at J, with 7 bases between. The CDR3 has 13 amino acids. The chain's CDR3 is CASSPILDTEAFF. CDR3 DNA: TGTGCCAGCTCACCAATTCTGGACACTGAAGCTTTCTTT.

The chain combines TRBV6-2 or TRBV6-3 with TRBJ2-4; TRBD2 agrees at 9 bases. V lost 5 bases to trimming and J lost 11 bases; unmatched junction nucleotides: 10. This CDR3 region has 14 residues. Germline CDR1 MNHEY, CDR2 SVGEGT. The CDR3 region has the DNA TGTGCCAGCAGTGTTACTAGCGGGTCTAGCGTTCAGTACTTC. Translation: CASSVTSGSSVQYF.

The V and J genes are TRBV4-1 and TRBJ1-1; TRBD1 matches 7 bases. The germline CDR1 and CDR2 sequences are MGHRA and YSYEKL. This CDR3 comprises 18 residues. The V segment lost 0 bases and the J segment 5 bases; nucleotides outside the gene matches: 15. The CDR3 DNA reads as TGCGCCAGCAGCCAAGATGGGCAGGGGGTGAGGGTGGAGACTGAAGCTTTCTTT. It codes for CASSQDGQGVRVETEAFF.

The chain recombines TRBV12-3 or TRBV12-4 with TRBJ2-2; possible D gene TRBD2, 7 bases. This CDR3 spans 14 amino acids. Trimming left V 3 bases short and J 9 bases short, with 14 bases between. The CDR3: CASSLGGGGRELFF. The CDR3 DNA sequence: TGTGCCAGCAGTTTGGGGGGCGGGGGCCGGGAGCTGTTTTTT.

This chain links TRBV19 with TRBJ2-1; 14 bases line up with TRBD2. This CDR3 has 15 residues. Germline V gene sequence: CDR1 LNHDA, CDR2 SQIVND (reference sequence). With V trimmed by 6 bases and J by 13 bases, 11 bases remained unmatched. The CDR3 sequence: CASRNTPGLAGDQFF. The CDR3 DNA reads as TGTGCCAGTAGGAACACACCGGGACTAGCGGGAGACCAGTTCTTC. Drawing the rest from reference TRBV19 and TRBJ2-1, the complete variable domain is DGGITQSPKYLFRKEGQNVTLSCEQNLNHDAMYWYRQDPGQGLRLIYYSQIVNDFQKGDIAEGYSVSREKKESFPLTVTSAQKNPTAFYLCASRNTPGLAGDQFFGPGTRLTVL.

This clonotype has ten or more counts. V is TRBV6-1 and J is TRBJ2-2; 10 bases line up with TRBD2. Germline assignment: CDR1 MNHNS and CDR2 SASEGT. This CDR3 contains 17 residues. The ends lost 4 bases at V and 6 bases at J; junction bases unmatched: 11. The CDR3 sequence is CASSVRPSGSLSGELFF. Written as DNA, the CDR3 is TGTGCCAGCAGTGTAAGGCCTAGCGGGAGTCTTTCCGGGGAGCTGTTTTTT.

This clonotype was detected many times. The J gene is TRBJ2-3, the V gene TRBV29-1; possibly TRBD1 for D (6 bases). Germline CDR1 and CDR2: SQVTM and ANQGSEA. The CDR3 extends over 13 amino acids. With 7 bases removed from V and 7 bases from J, the gap between germline ends came to 18 bases. The CDR3 is CSGTGQLGNTQYF. Written as DNA, the CDR3 is TGCAGCGGGACGGGACAACTAGGGAATACGCAGTATTTT.

Worth noting for this clonotype: Since no conserved phenylalanine or tryptophan closes the CDR3, a read error is the likely cause. V is TRBV4-1 and J is TRBJ1-1; D is perhaps TRBD1 (5 bases). Trimming removed 4 bases from V and 4 bases from J, with 16 bases in between. CDR1 MGHRA and CDR2 YSYEKL come from the germline V gene. The CDR3 consists of 15 residues. Here the CDR3 reads CASSLTTELITEAFY. As DNA, the CDR3 is TGCGCCAGCAGCCTTACGACAGAATTGATCACTGAAGCTTTCTAT.

To note about this clonotype: Compared with germline, one end of the junction differs, possibly owing to a read error. V usage is TRBV11-2 and J usage is TRBJ2-1; D is undetermined. This CDR3 has 15 residues. CDR1 is SGHAT and CDR2 is FQNNGV in the germline V gene. The CDR3 bases are TGTGCTAGCAGCTTAGTCCCCTCAGCATACAATGAGCAGTTCTTC. Amino acid sequence: CASSLVPSAYNEQFF.

With regard to this clonotype: The germline gene is not matched at one end of the junction; a read error may be the cause. The chain uses TRBV12-3 or TRBV12-4 and TRBJ1-1; D gene ambiguous. CDR3 length: 15 residues. Here the CDR3 reads CATKSLIGLNTDAFF. As DNA, the CDR3 is TGTGCCACCAAAAGTTTGATAGGTTTGAACACTGACGCTTTCTTT.

Worth noting for this clonotype: It may be a read error: a sequence one base away is much more abundant. The chain is built from TRBV7-8 and TRBJ2-1, with 8 bases that match TRBD2. This CDR3 has 14 residues. Per germline, CDR1 SGHVS and CDR2 FQNEAQ. The CDR3 nucleotides are TGTGCCAGCAGCCCCTGGACTAGCCCCAATGAGCAGTTATTC. This sequence encodes CASSPWTSPNEQLF.

This clonotype came up a few times. The V and J genes are TRBV28 and TRBJ2-2; no clear D gene. Germline values: CDR1 MDHEN, CDR2 SYDVKM. The CDR3 totals 14 residues. V gave up 9 bases and J gave up 5 bases, with 16 bases separating them. The CDR3: CASATPSPTGELFF. CDR3 coding DNA: TGTGCCAGTGCGACACCCAGTCCGACCGGGGAGCTGTTTTTT.